The clone carrying this TCR beta chain turned up a few times. The antigen is unknown. In germline, CDR1 is LGHNA, CDR2 YNFKEQ. The CDR3 spans 16 residues. The J segment lost 0 bases and the V segment lost 4 bases, leaving 5 bases of the junction unmatched. This sample was taken from a study of blood T cells in healthy people across ages. Alongside a J-beta primer mix, a sample-barcoded 5' primer served in a second PCR lasting roughly 6 to 11 cycles. Using its own MiXCR run on the 5' RACE reads, TCRdb lists one record per CDR3 protein. Of a few hundred thousand distinct CDR3 sequences in the sample, approximately 26% are singletons; the top ten hold approximately 3.6%. Regarding the study as a whole: Across samples, TCR beta diversity tracked strongly with naive T cell percentage.

Separately, the same data were catalogued under a study of T cells of mothers and their children. That source notes: The study sampled a few healthy Caucasian mothers and their six children. Maternal samples each gave over 9 million TCR beta CDR3 reads, and child samples roughly 3.3 million each.

The chain carries TRBV4-2 and TRBJ2-5; TRBD2 matches 10 bases. The sample comprised blood. This TCR came from a boy aged 2 to 9 in good health. This chain's CDR3 is CASSPLAGGHQETQYF. The CDR3 nucleotides are TGTGCCAGCAGCCCTTTAGCGGGGGGTCACCAAGAGACCCAGTACTTC.